The 9 T cell receptor beta chains below come from one sample, sequenced in a study of human T cells and chemical hapten exposure. The time point: pre-sensitization, week 0. Treatment: therapeutic diphenylcyclopropenone sensitization with weekly scalp DPC. TCRdb processed the RACE reads anew with MiXCR; each CDR3 protein has one entry. This table holds 300,000 to 450,000 distinct CDR3 sequences, approximately 5.1% found once. The input for sequencing was whole blood, taken in connection with sensitization to the hapten diphenylcyclopropenone (DPC). The receptors stem from a woman in her 50s with alopecia areata. Some clones in this sample may be carry-over from other donors' samples.

This clonotype was picked up many times. The chain uses TRBV25-1 and TRBJ1-5; D unresolved. Trimming left V 3 bases short and J 7 bases short, with 13 bases between. In germline, CDR1 is MGHDK, CDR2 SYGVNS. The CDR3 runs to 14 residues. The DNA for the CDR3 is TGTGCCAGCAGTGATGACACCTTAGGGCAGCCCCAGCATTTT. It is translated as CASSDDTLGQPQHF.

This clonotype was counted ten times or more. V usage is TRBV20-1 and J usage is TRBJ2-1, with TRBD2 identical over 10 bases. Germline lookup yields CDR1 DFQATT and CDR2 SNEGSKA (reference sequence). CDR3 length: 15 residues. V lost 5 bases, J lost 8 bases, and 12 bases stayed unmatched. The CDR3 spells CSAPLSGRASDEQFF. The CDR3 DNA reads TGCAGTGCTCCACTCAGCGGGAGGGCCTCCGATGAGCAGTTCTTC.

This clonotype was counted a few times. The chain has TRBV12-3 or TRBV12-4 and TRBJ2-1; tentatively, D is TRBD2 (6 bases). V was shortened by 0 bases and J by 0 bases, with 12 bases between the two germline ends. The CDR3 contains 17 residues. The CDR3 sequence is CASSLAAGLSSYNEQFF. The CDR3 nucleotides are TGTGCCAGCAGTTTAGCTGCGGGGCTGAGCTCCTACAATGAGCAGTTCTTC.

This clonotype was seen more than once but under ten times. The chain carries TRBV28 and TRBJ1-5, with 8 bases that match TRBD1. Looked up from germline, CDR1 is MDHEN and CDR2 is SYDVKM. V dropped 6 bases and J dropped 5; count of bases not matched to a gene: 9. The CDR3 loop spans 15 amino acids. Here the CDR3 reads CASSSTGEGDQPQHF. In DNA, the CDR3 is TGTGCCAGCAGCTCGACAGGGGAAGGGGATCAGCCCCAGCATTTT. Looking up the rest from reference TRBV28 and TRBJ1-5 gives the full variable domain: DVKVTQSSRYLVKRTGEKVFLECVQDMDHENMFWYRQDPGLGLRLIYFSYDVKMKEKGDIPEGYSVSREKKERFSLILESASTNQTSMYLCASSSTGEGDQPQHFGDGTRLSIL.

This clonotype was recorded at least ten times. This CDR3 is CASSSPSKGIGDTEAFF. In nucleotides, the CDR3 is TGTGCCAGCAGTTCCCCCTCAAAGGGTATTGGGGACACTGAAGCTTTCTTT. The chain carries TRBV6-2 or TRBV6-3 and TRBJ1-1; D is unclear. The V and J ends lost 4 bases and 3 bases respectively, with 21 bases between them. This CDR3 spans 17 amino acids. The germline V gene encodes CDR1 MNHEY and CDR2 SVGEGT.

This clonotype occurred many times. The CDR3: CASRGQGFNEKLFF. The CDR3 DNA reads as TGTGCCAGCAGGGGACAGGGCTTTAATGAAAAACTGTTTTTT. J is TRBJ1-4 and V is TRBV2; TRBD1 aligns across 9 bases. Germline V gives CDR1 SNHLY, CDR2 FYNNEI. The length of the CDR3 is 14 residues. The J segment lost 4 bases and the V segment lost 6 bases, leaving 3 bases of the junction unmatched.

This clonotype has at least ten counts. V and J are TRBV12-3 or TRBV12-4 and TRBJ2-2, with D possibly being TRBD2 (5 bases). CDR3 size: 16 residues. Trimming removed 0 bases at V and 8 bases at J, with 16 bases between. For the CDR3, the DNA is TGTGCCAGCAGTTTAGCGAGGGCGGAATCGAGGGGGGAGCTGTTTTTT. Its translation is CASSLARAESRGELFF.

This clonotype has only a few counts. CDR3 sequence: CASSRGGGAKNIQYF. In nucleotides, the CDR3 is TGTGCCAGCAGCCGAGGGGGGGGAGCCAAAAACATTCAGTACTTC. This chain connects TRBV7-2 to TRBJ2-4, with a tentative D call TRBD2 (7 bases). CDR3 length equals 15 residues. Between the trimmed V and J ends, which lost 5 bases and 0 bases, there was a span of 11 bases. Per germline, CDR1 SGHTA and CDR2 FQGNSA.

The chain combines TRBV2 with TRBJ1-1; TRBD1 might be the D (5 bases). This CDR3 comprises 15 residues. CDR1 is SNHLY and CDR2 is FYNNEI in the germline V gene. Trimming removed 8 bases from V and 4 bases from J, with 20 bases in between. The CDR3 protein is CASVADGGGSTEAFF. CDR3 nucleotide sequence: TGTGCCAGCGTGGCGGACGGGGGAGGAAGCACTGAAGCTTTCTTT.